The entry below describes one TCR beta chain. There is no known antigen for this receptor. Within one base of it there is no much larger clone, and no base qualities were kept. V loses 8 bases of germline sequence and J loses 0 bases, and the interval between the two ends is 14 bases. Per the germline V gene, SGHNT is the CDR1 and YENEEA is the CDR2. From the cysteine through the phenylalanine, the CDR3 covers 15 amino acids. Solely the CDR3 DNA is kept, with 45 bases framed from the first base. The sample originates from a study of blood T cell repertoires in COVID-19 (dated by TCRdb to the early 2020s). Broadly, across the study: Samples from collaborators originated in the United States, Italy and Spain and spanned both the acute and convalescent phases of COVID-19. The repertoires were made available in a free public database intended to serve as a resource for research on the immune response to SARS-CoV-2. The dataset comprised deeply sampled blood TCRbeta repertoires from subjects exposed to, actively infected with, or recovered from COVID-19. The material from the prospective study consisted of cDNA or gDNA derived from T cells, B-cell-depleted T cells, or PBMCs. The sample metadata nearly always contained a de-identified subject ID, COVID-19 status, age in years and sex. Where available, HLA class I and class II types were taken from metadata supplied by the sample provider and were not determined by assay-based typing. Samples were obtained from the ongoing ImmuneRACE study (first 160 participants) and from over 1,000 subjects provided by 6 global collaborators. Study-wide conclusions, independent of this receptor: Clinical and demographic metadata were provided uncurated, with the amount varying by source and participant.

Each collaborating institution followed its own protocols to collect whole blood in K2EDTA tubes. Collaborator samples were shipped for TCRbeta analysis as frozen whole blood, isolated PBMCs, or DNA extracted from either sample type. TCRbeta CDR3 regions were amplified from genomic DNA by means of the immunoSEQ Assay, a bias-controlled multiplex PCR. In the paper's pipeline: Nucleated cell counts per sample were estimated from amplification of reference gene primers within the assay. To quantify the absolute abundance of each unique TCRbeta CDR3 rearrangement, sequence reads were collapsed and filtered. Productive Simpson clonality was computed per sample as the square root of Simpson's diversity index over productive rearrangements. The table comes from immuneACCESS by way of TCRdb, which keeps in-frame sequences with V and J called. Part of the clones is missing from these tables; in studies checked, under half for an unresolved V gene and the rest for unknown reasons. V and J calls and clone size come straight from that table; D and trimming were deduced from the DNA. This sample comprises approximately 150,000 clones, roughly 87% of them detected only once. Jointly, the top ten make up around 1.4% of the sample.

The source material was peripheral blood. The source is a woman aged 45-65 years with acute or convalescent COVID-19. This receptor chain uses TRBV11-3 and TRBJ1-3, with TRBD1 tentatively as D gene (6 bases match). The nucleotides are TGTGCCAGCGGCAGACAGGCGGCCTCTGGAAACACCATATATTTT. It translates to CASGRQAASGNTIYF.